This is a list of T cell receptor beta chains from one sample in a study of cytomegalovirus exposure and HLA in healthy donors. Repertoires were generated with immunoSEQ multiplex PCR, while TCRdb's copy carries only in-frame clones and drops some. The sample lists approximately 150,000 clones, around four fifths occurring once. The material sequenced was PBMCs. These receptors came from a man aged 18 to 30 in good health and CMV-seropositive. Each CDR3 is given with its conserved first and last residue. The D gene is left open where the match is weak. The size field is filled for only some rows; it gives once, few, many or a size class.

D gene: NA; clone size: NA; V gene: TRBV4-1; J gene: TRBJ1-1; CDR3 DNA: TGCGCCAGCAGCCAACGAGGGCGCGAGATGAACACTGAAGCTTTCTTT; CDR3 protein: CASSQRGREMNTEAFF
D gene: TRBD2; clone size: once; V gene: TRBV12-5; J gene: TRBJ2-3; CDR3 DNA: TGTGCTAGTCAAATAGCGGGAGGGCCTGGAGATACGCAGTATTTT; CDR3 protein: CASQIAGGPGDTQYF
D gene: NA; clone size: NA; V gene: TRBV5-6; J gene: TRBJ1-2; CDR3 DNA: TGTGCCAGTGCCCTTCAGACTCTGTCCTATGGCTACACCTTC; CDR3 protein: CASALQTLSYGYTF
D gene: NA; clone size: once; V gene: TRBV9; J gene: TRBJ2-1; CDR3 DNA: TGTGCCAGCAGCGCCAGTGGGGGGGCCGTATATGAGCAGTTCTTC; CDR3 protein: CASSASGGAVYEQFF
D gene: TRBD2; clone size: once; V gene: TRBV18; J gene: TRBJ2-1; CDR3 DNA: TGTGCCAGCTCACCAGTCCCAGGGCTAGCGGGAGGATACAACAATGAGCAGTTCTTC; CDR3 protein: CASSPVPGLAGGYNNEQFF
D gene: NA; clone size: NA; V gene: TRBV11-2; J gene: TRBJ2-7; CDR3 DNA: TGTGCCAGCAGCTCAAAAGGGGTCTACGAGCAGTACTTC; CDR3 protein: CASSSKGVYEQYF
D gene: TRBD1; clone size: NA; V gene: TRBV6-6; J gene: TRBJ1-1; CDR3 DNA: TGTGCCAGCACCAAAGGGGGCTGGGATGCTTTCTTT; CDR3 protein: CASTKGGWDAFF
D gene: NA; clone size: once; V gene: TRBV27; J gene: TRBJ2-5; CDR3 DNA: TGTGCCAGCAAGAAAAGCCAGGGAACCCAGTACTTC; CDR3 protein: CASKKSQGTQYF
D gene: TRBD2; clone size: once; V gene: TRBV5-8; J gene: TRBJ2-3; CDR3 DNA: TGTGCCAGCAGCTTGGTCCGTAGCGGGAGGGCGACAGATACGCAGTATTTT; CDR3 protein: CASSLVRSGRATDTQYF
D gene: TRBD1; clone size: NA; V gene: TRBV6-1; J gene: TRBJ1-4; CDR3 DNA: TGTGCCAGTGCCGGGACAGGGGAAGAAAAACTGTTTTTT; CDR3 protein: CASAGTGEEKLFF
D gene: TRBD1; clone size: NA; V gene: TRBV4-1; J gene: TRBJ2-3; CDR3 DNA: TGCGCCAGCAGCCCGGGCCCCGGGACAGGGGAAACAGATACGCAGTATTTT; CDR3 protein: CASSPGPGTGETDTQYF
D gene: NA; clone size: NA; V gene: TRBV2; J gene: TRBJ1-4; CDR3 DNA: TGTGCCAGCGAGGACAGCTTTGCAACTAATGAAAAACTGTTTTTT; CDR3 protein: CASEDSFATNEKLFF
D gene: TRBD2; clone size: NA; V gene: TRBV9; J gene: TRBJ2-7; CDR3 DNA: TGTGCCAGCAGCGTTGGGTGGGGGGGGGACTTCTACGAGCAGTACTTC; CDR3 protein: CASSVGWGGDFYEQYF
D gene: TRBD1; clone size: NA; V gene: TRBV19; J gene: TRBJ2-7; CDR3 DNA: TGTGCCAGTAGTTACAGGGGGCGATCCTACGAGCAGTACTTC; CDR3 protein: CASSYRGRSYEQYF
D gene: NA; clone size: NA; V gene: TRBV4-1; J gene: TRBJ2-3; CDR3 DNA: TGCGCCAGCAGCCAATCTATCACAGATACGCAGTATTTT; CDR3 protein: CASSQSITDTQYF
D gene: TRBD1; clone size: once; V gene: TRBV19; J gene: TRBJ2-7; CDR3 DNA: TGTGCCAGTAGTATAGATTCCGGGACAGCCTTCTTGGAGCAGTACTTC; CDR3 protein: CASSIDSGTAFLEQYF
D gene: NA; clone size: NA; V gene: TRBV7-6; J gene: TRBJ2-7; CDR3 DNA: TGTGCCAGCAGCTTATGGACTAGTGGGGGGGCAATGCAGTACTTC; CDR3 protein: CASSLWTSGGAMQYF
D gene: NA; clone size: NA; V gene: TRBV19; J gene: TRBJ1-1; CDR3 DNA: TGTGCCAGTAGTATTGCCCCACAGGGTCAGGGTGAAGCTTTCTTT; CDR3 protein: CASSIAPQGQGEAFF
D gene: NA; clone size: NA; V gene: TRBV7-3; J gene: TRBJ2-3; CDR3 DNA: TGTGCCAGCAGCTCCAGGGGCTCAGGGTCCACAGATACGCAGTATTTT; CDR3 protein: CASSSRGSGSTDTQYF
D gene: NA; clone size: NA; V gene: TRBV7-9; J gene: TRBJ2-1; CDR3 DNA: TGTGCCAGCCTTCCTCCTAGCGTCAATGAGCAGTTCTTC; CDR3 protein: CASLPPSVNEQFF
D gene: NA; clone size: NA; V gene: TRBV6-5; J gene: TRBJ1-1; CDR3 DNA: TGTGCCAGCAGTTACTCGGGGGCACATGTGGGTGAAGCTTTCTTT; CDR3 protein: CASSYSGAHVGEAFF
D gene: NA; clone size: NA; V gene: TRBV5-1; J gene: TRBJ1-2; CDR3 DNA: TGCGCCAGCAGCAGGGTCGGACAGTCGAATGGCTACACCTTC; CDR3 protein: CASSRVGQSNGYTF
D gene: NA; clone size: NA; V gene: TRBV2; J gene: TRBJ1-4; CDR3 DNA: TGTGCCAGCAGTGACAGAACCCTCCCTAATGAAAAACTGTTTTTT; CDR3 protein: CASSDRTLPNEKLFF
D gene: TRBD2; clone size: NA; V gene: TRBV27; J gene: TRBJ2-3; CDR3 DNA: TGTGCCAGCAGTTTATTTCGGACTAGCGGGAGAGGCCTCACAGATACGCAGTATTTT; CDR3 protein: CASSLFRTSGRGLTDTQYF
D gene: NA; clone size: NA; V gene: TRBV4-3; J gene: TRBJ2-3; CDR3 DNA: TGCGCCAGCAGCCAAGCGACAACGTATGGAACAGATACGCAGTATTTT; CDR3 protein: CASSQATTYGTDTQYF
D gene: NA; clone size: few; V gene: TRBV5-6; J gene: TRBJ2-2; CDR3 DNA: TGTGCCAGCAGCTTCGGGACGAACACCGGGGAGCTGTTTTTT; CDR3 protein: CASSFGTNTGELFF
D gene: TRBD1; clone size: NA; V gene: TRBV7-2; J gene: TRBJ1-5; CDR3 DNA: TGTGCCAGCAGCTGGGACAGCGGGAGCAATCAGCCCCAGCATTTT; CDR3 protein: CASSWDSGSNQPQHF
D gene: NA; clone size: NA; V gene: TRBV6-5; J gene: TRBJ1-1; CDR3 DNA: TGTGCCAGCCGGGGTTGGGGGGACACTGAAGCTTTCTTT; CDR3 protein: CASRGWGDTEAFF
D gene: NA; clone size: NA; V gene: TRBV19; J gene: TRBJ1-2; CDR3 DNA: TGTGCCAGTCGATGGGGGCTGAACTATGGCTACACCTTC; CDR3 protein: CASRWGLNYGYTF
D gene: NA; clone size: NA; V gene: TRBV4-1; J gene: TRBJ1-3; CDR3 DNA: TGCGCCAGCAGCCAAGATGAGGGGGGGGGTGGAAACACCATATATTTT; CDR3 protein: CASSQDEGGGGNTIYF
D gene: NA; clone size: once; V gene: TRBV6-5; J gene: TRBJ2-3; CDR3 DNA: TGTGCCAGCAGCGGGAGTAGCACAGATACGCAGTATTTT; CDR3 protein: CASSGSSTDTQYF
D gene: NA; clone size: NA; V gene: TRBV7-9; J gene: TRBJ2-5; CDR3 DNA: TGTGCCAGCTTGAGTAGCGTAAAAGAGACCCAGTACTTC; CDR3 protein: CASLSSVKETQYF
D gene: NA; clone size: few; V gene: TRBV15; J gene: TRBJ1-5; CDR3 DNA: TGTGCCACCAGCAGACAGGTAAATCAGCCCCAGCATTTT; CDR3 protein: CATSRQVNQPQHF
D gene: TRBD1; clone size: NA; V gene: TRBV5-1; J gene: TRBJ1-2; CDR3 DNA: TGCGCCAGCACCGAGGGACAGGGGGCCTTCGGCTACACCTTC; CDR3 protein: CASTEGQGAFGYTF
D gene: NA; clone size: NA; V gene: TRBV5-1; J gene: TRBJ1-1; CDR3 DNA: TGCGCCAGCAGCTTGGGGTTACGGGGGGTGGGGACTGAAGCTTTCTTT; CDR3 protein: CASSLGLRGVGTEAFF
D gene: TRBD1; clone size: NA; V gene: TRBV29-1; J gene: TRBJ1-1; CDR3 DNA: TGCAGCGTTGTCCCACAGGGGGTGAACACTGAAGCTTTCTTT; CDR3 protein: CSVVPQGVNTEAFF
D gene: NA; clone size: NA; V gene: TRBV6-4; J gene: TRBJ1-1; CDR3 DNA: TGTGCCAGCAGTGAGAGGGCAGGGGCTGAAGCTTTCTTT; CDR3 protein: CASSERAGAEAFF
D gene: NA; clone size: NA; V gene: TRBV4-1; J gene: TRBJ2-7; CDR3 DNA: TGCGCCAGCAGCGAAACCCTCAGGGGAAGCTACGAGCAGTACTTC; CDR3 protein: CASSETLRGSYEQYF
D gene: NA; clone size: NA; V gene: TRBV7-9; J gene: TRBJ2-1; CDR3 DNA: TGTGCCAGCAGGACCCGTGGGGGCCCCCCGTACAATGAGCAGTTCTTC; CDR3 protein: CASRTRGGPPYNEQFF
D gene: TRBD1; clone size: NA; V gene: TRBV28; J gene: TRBJ1-2; CDR3 DNA: TGTGCCAGCAGTTCCACGACAGGGCCACGGAGGGGCTACACCTTC; CDR3 protein: CASSSTTGPRRGYTF
D gene: NA; clone size: once; V gene: TRBV27; J gene: TRBJ1-1; CDR3 DNA: TGTGCCAGCAGTTTGCGGGGGGCAGGTGAAGCTTTCTTT; CDR3 protein: CASSLRGAGEAFF
D gene: NA; clone size: NA; V gene: TRBV13; J gene: TRBJ2-2; CDR3 DNA: TGTGCCAGCAGCTTAACTGTAACCACCGGGGAGCTGTTTTTT; CDR3 protein: CASSLTVTTGELFF
D gene: NA; clone size: NA; V gene: TRBV19; J gene: TRBJ2-5; CDR3 DNA: TGTGCCAGTAGTAGGGCCGTAGGGGCTAGGGGGGAGACCCAGTACTTC; CDR3 protein: CASSRAVGARGETQYF